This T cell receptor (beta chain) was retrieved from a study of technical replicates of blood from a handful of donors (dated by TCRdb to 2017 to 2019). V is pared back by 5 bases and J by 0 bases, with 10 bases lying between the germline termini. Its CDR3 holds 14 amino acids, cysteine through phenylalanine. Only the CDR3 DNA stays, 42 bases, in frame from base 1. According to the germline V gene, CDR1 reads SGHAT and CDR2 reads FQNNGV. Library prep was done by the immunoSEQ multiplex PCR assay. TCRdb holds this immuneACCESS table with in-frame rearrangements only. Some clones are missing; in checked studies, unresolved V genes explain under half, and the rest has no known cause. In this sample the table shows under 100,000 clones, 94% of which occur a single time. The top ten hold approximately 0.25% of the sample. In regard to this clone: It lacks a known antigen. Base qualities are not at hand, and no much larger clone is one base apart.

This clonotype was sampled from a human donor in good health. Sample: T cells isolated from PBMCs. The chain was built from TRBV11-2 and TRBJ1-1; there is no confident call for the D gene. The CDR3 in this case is CASSTRTLNTEAFF. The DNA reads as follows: TGTGCCAGCAGCACTAGGACCTTGAACACTGAAGCTTTCTTT.